This T cell receptor (beta chain) is drawn from a study of T cells in Graves' hyperthyroidism and ophthalmopathy (dated by TCRdb to between 2017 and 2020). Notes on the research overall: Peripheral blood samples were taken at initial diagnosis, before any treatment was given. Prospective prediction of ophthalmopathy was tested in an independent validation cohort consisting of some 18 hyperthyroidism patients and around 16 patients who later progressed to ophthalmopathy. TCR Vbeta CDR3 sequencing of 120 to 150 peripheral blood samples (43 ophthalmopathy, roughly 74 hyperthyroidism and around 17 progressor patients) is reported in the paper. For training and testing, the roughly 93 patients in the discovery cohort were randomly divided in a 7:3 ratio. TCR V-J signatures able to tell the groups apart were searched for in a discovery cohort of some 100 patients, of whom over 40 had Graves' ophthalmopathy and roughly 59 had stable Graves' hyperthyroidism. After blood sampling, hyperthyroidism patients were treated with methimazole at a starting dose of 30 mg daily, and ophthalmopathy patients were treated with high-dose intravenous methylprednisolone. The study also compared thyroid tissue and blood T-cell repertoires from over 5 Graves' hyperthyroidism patients.

TCR beta CDR3 regions were amplified from RNA transcripts. The first round of RT-PCR for the TCR CDR3 was performed with the HTBI primer set and the Qiagen OneStep RT-PCR kit. A second multiplex PCR round built the libraries, followed by size selection and purification. Sequencing of the libraries was done on an Illumina HiSeq2000 using paired-end 100 bp reads. The source study handled its data this way. Raw data were processed with SOAPnuke, discarding reads with adapters, uncalled bases, mean Phred below 15, or no exact constant-primer or identifier match. COPE v1.2.5 was used to merge the high-quality paired reads, and each unique nucleotide sequence was defined as a clonotype. MiTCR v1.1 was used to align the clonotypes against IMGT TRBV, TRBD and TRBJ reference segments. The analysis was restricted to V-J combinations with a frequency above 0.0001, which together covered 99.2% of the repertoires. The TCS score was defined as F50 (clonal expansion) divided by E x V (chaos), with BLOSUM62-based TCRdist calculated between CDR3 peptides within each V-J. Welch's t-statistics and random forest reduced fewer than 550 V-J features to 13, which were used in a naive Bayes classifier (R e1071). TCRdb trimmed public reads at Q25 via fastp, called clones via MiXCR and kept in-frame beta chains. Every entry covers one CDR3 protein and lists the most common genes and DNA from its rows. What appears here as the V and J calls and clone size reflects TCRdb's work, not the paper's. The sample includes roughly 380,000 distinct CDR3 sequences, with 14% observed a single time. More than 9.5% of the sample lies in the top ten.

This clonotype was detected ten times or more. It lacks a known antigen. Base qualities are not recorded, but no much larger clone differs from it by a single base. Graves' hyperthyroidism was defined as stable when no progression to ophthalmopathy occurred over 18 months of follow-up. Hyperthyroidism patients were newly diagnosed, with disease duration under 2 months, and aged 18 to 65 years. Patients with uncontrolled infections, other autoimmune diseases, pregnancy or lactation were excluded. Diagnoses were based on clinical symptoms, serum thyroxine and TRAb, thyroid ultrasound and orbital computed tomography. PBMCs were separated from approximately 9.9 ml of fresh peripheral blood using Ficoll-Paque density gradient centrifugation. Total RNA was extracted using Trizol reagent, and RNA quality was assessed on an Agilent 2100 Bioanalyzer. Overall results and qualifications from the work: Blood samples also contained most of the expanded thyroid clonotypes (frequency above 0.001), which suggests that blood repertoires may reflect thyroid immune responses. No statistical method was used to set the sample size in advance, and investigators knew the group allocation. In validation, the model predicted progression to ophthalmopathy with approximately 70% sensitivity and about 73% specificity, a median of about 6.7 months before onset. In cross-validation, a model built on a 13 V-J signature told ophthalmopathy apart from stable hyperthyroidism with 87.88% sensitivity and roughly 82% specificity, and in testing the same model reached 80%/75%.

Sample: blood. The clonotype originates from a woman aged 55 to 70 with Graves' hyperthyroidism.

The CDR3 sequence is CASSLGADLEDIQYF. The nucleotides read TGTGCCAGCAGCTTAGGAGCAGACCTGGAAGACATTCAGTACTTC. This chain is built from TRBV11-3 and TRBJ2-4, with no D gene named confidently. Reading from cysteine to phenylalanine, the CDR3 counts 15 amino acids. CDR3 DNA is the only sequence kept; it has 45 bases, read in frame from the first base. The germline V gene encodes CDR1 SGHNT and CDR2 YENEEA. V was cut back by 1 base and J by 8 bases, leaving a gap of 15 bases between them.